This T cell receptor beta chain was identified in a study of blood T cell repertoires in COVID-19. Across the whole study: Sites across the United States, Italy and Spain contributed samples from acute and convalescent COVID-19. T cells, B-cell-depleted T cells, or PBMCs supplied cDNA or gDNA.

The CDR3 sequence is 14 residues long. CDR1 SNHLY and CDR2 FYNNEI come from the germline V gene. With 6 bases removed from V and 3 bases from J, the gap between germline ends came to 15 bases. Method: immunoSEQ multiplex PCR; TCRdb's copy keeps in-frame clones and lacks some. Seen here are 110,000 or so clones, around 84% observed once, and the top ten hold roughly an eighth. The clonotype comes from a human donor in a cohort sampled during active COVID-19. The chain employs TRBV2 and TRBJ2-7; tentative D call: TRBD2 (5 bases). Sequenced input: peripheral blood. CDR3 in DNA: TGTGCCAGCAGACCCCGGACTCAGCTCTACGAGCAGTACTTC. Translation: CASRPRTQLYEQYF.